Described below is a single T cell receptor (beta chain) sequence and its context. Its antigen is not known. Some clones are missing from TCRdb's copy, which holds only in-frame ones; the method was immunoSEQ multiplex PCR. The sample records about 88,000 clones, roughly 97% being singletons. The sample originates from a study of cytomegalovirus exposure and HLA in healthy donors. Study at large: The same platform used for the 500 to 850 first-cohort repertoires was also used for the roughly 120 validation repertoires, as a later analysis reported. Findings of the study overall: The authors listed around 150 TCR beta chains as cytomegalovirus-associated.

The germline gives CDR1 MNHEY, CDR2 SMNVEV (reference sequence). This CDR3 comprises 16 residues. Trimming removed 5 bases from V and 5 bases from J; junction bases left unmatched: 11. The donors were members of the validation cohort, which comprised about 120 subjects and was separate from the first cohort of 670 or so subjects. This chain links TRBV27 with TRBJ2-5; 10 bases fit TRBD1. The sample comprised PBMCs. This TCR was recovered from a man aged 18 to 29 in good health and CMV-seronegative. The CDR3 DNA follows: TGTGCCAGCAGTCCTACTGGGACAGGGGTCGACGAGACCCAGTACTTC. Encoded protein: CASSPTGTGVDETQYF.